The source of this T cell receptor (beta chain) is a study of T-cell reconstitution after alpha-beta-depleted transplantation in children. Unique molecular identifiers featured in how the TCRbeta library was prepared. TCRdb re-called the PCR reads with MiXCR, one entry per CDR3 protein. This sample carries about 340,000 distinct CDR3 sequences, approximately 10% of them seen once, and the ten largest clones take approximately 2.3%. This clonotype showed up just a few times. The trim removed 6 bases at V and 1 base at J, leaving 6 bases unmatched. The CDR3 consists of 17 residues. Germline CDR1 is LGHDT and CDR2 is YNNKEL (reference sequence).

Sequences were derived from PBMCs from the stem cell graft donor, sampled from the stem cell graft. This chain joins TRBV3-1 and TRBJ2-4, with TRBD2 matching 13 bases. The sequence was collected from a human donor who donated a stem cell graft to a child with acute lymphoblastic leukemia. CDR3 DNA sequence: TGTGCCAGCAGGGAGGGACTAGCGGGATGGGCCAAAAACATTCAGTACTTC. It specifies CASREGLAGWAKNIQYF.